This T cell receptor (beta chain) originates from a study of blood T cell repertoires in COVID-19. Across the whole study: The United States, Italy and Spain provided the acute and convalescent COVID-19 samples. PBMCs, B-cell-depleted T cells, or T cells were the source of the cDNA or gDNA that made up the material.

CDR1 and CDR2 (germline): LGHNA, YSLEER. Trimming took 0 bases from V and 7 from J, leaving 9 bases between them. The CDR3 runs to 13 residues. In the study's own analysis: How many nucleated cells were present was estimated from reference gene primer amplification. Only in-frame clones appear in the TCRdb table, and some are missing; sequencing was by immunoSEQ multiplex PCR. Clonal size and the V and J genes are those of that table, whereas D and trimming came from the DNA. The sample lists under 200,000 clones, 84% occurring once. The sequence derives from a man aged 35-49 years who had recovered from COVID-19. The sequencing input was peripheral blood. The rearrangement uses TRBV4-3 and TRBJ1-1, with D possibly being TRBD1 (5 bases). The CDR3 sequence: CASSQDQDSEAFF. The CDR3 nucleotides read TGCGCCAGCAGCCAAGATCAAGACAGTGAAGCTTTCTTT.